This TCR beta chain came from a study of blood T cell repertoires in COVID-19. The method was immunoSEQ multiplex PCR; TCRdb's version includes in-frame clones alone and lacks a portion of them. The sample has roughly 500,000 clones, roughly 87% seen once. The sequence was collected from a young man with COVID-19, enrolled during active disease. Material: peripheral blood.

CDR3: CASSPQGRGNQPQHF. The CDR3 DNA reads TGTGCCAGTAGCCCCCAGGGAAGGGGCAATCAGCCCCAGCATTTT. This chain connects TRBV19 to TRBJ1-5, with D possibly matching TRBD1 (5 bases). Germline CDR1 LNHDA, CDR2 SQIVND (reference sequence). The length of the CDR3 is 15 residues. Trimming removed 6 bases at V and 2 bases at J, with 14 bases between.